The sequence of this T cell receptor (beta chain) was determined in a study of T-cell reconstitution after alpha-beta-depleted transplantation in children. Study conclusions and caveats: It was reported that alpha-beta T cells came from several hundred expanded graft clones (about two months after transplant). Diversity of TCRbeta at day 60 was high in some patients, arising from surviving recipient T cells and thymic progenitors. Among T cells one year after transplant, newly produced cells accounted for most counts and diversity.

This clonotype was seen a few times. Its antigen is as yet unknown. Unique molecular identifiers were built into the TCRbeta library. Each CDR3 protein gets one entry after TCRdb re-called the PCR reads with MiXCR. This table holds 300,000 to 400,000 distinct CDR3 sequences, 15% to 20% found once. CDR3 length: 14 amino acids. The V gene's germline CDR1 is DFQATT and CDR2 SNEGSKA (reference sequence). J gave up 5 bases and V 1 base, and 6 bases lay outside the gene matches. The clonotype comes from a male patient between 2 and 15 years old who had a stem cell transplant for acute lymphoblastic leukemia, so the T cells may come from the graft donor. The chain employs TRBV20-1 and TRBJ2-7; 9 positions agree with TRBD2. The starting material was PBMCs, mostly from graft donor cells, obtained 360 days after TCRalphabeta/CD19-depleted stem cell transplant. The CDR3 is CSARGGTSFNEQYF. The CDR3 DNA follows: TGCAGTGCTAGAGGGGGGACTAGCTTTAACGAGCAGTACTTC.